These T cell receptor beta chains were read from a single sample in a study of T cell repertoires in cytomegalovirus infection. TCRdb itself ran the reads through MiXCR, one entry per CDR3 protein. This sample yields 290,000 or so distinct CDR3 sequences, of which roughly a tenth are seen a single time; approximately 2.4% belongs to the top ten. Sequenced sample: PBMCs. These receptors came from a human donor in good health (CMV status not recorded). Some clones in this sample may be carry-over from other donors' samples. Each CDR3 is given with its conserved first and last residue.

TRBV6-6,TRBJ2-3,CASSYSTFPRTDTQYF
TRBV20-1,TRBJ2-7,CSGVRGYEQYF
TRBV2,TRBJ2-5,CASSETSGGKTQYF
TRBV20-1,TRBJ1-1,CSARTGGGGTEAFF
TRBV28,TRBJ1-1,CASSLGLGAFF
TRBV20-1,TRBJ2-2,CSARGYPRGGELFF
TRBV20-1,TRBJ1-5,CSARDRRSNQPQHF
TRBV28,TRBJ2-1,CASSLPTTYNEQFF
TRBV18,TRBJ2-2,CASSKGIPFRDKNTGELFF
TRBV19,TRBJ1-3,CASSTASGNTIYF